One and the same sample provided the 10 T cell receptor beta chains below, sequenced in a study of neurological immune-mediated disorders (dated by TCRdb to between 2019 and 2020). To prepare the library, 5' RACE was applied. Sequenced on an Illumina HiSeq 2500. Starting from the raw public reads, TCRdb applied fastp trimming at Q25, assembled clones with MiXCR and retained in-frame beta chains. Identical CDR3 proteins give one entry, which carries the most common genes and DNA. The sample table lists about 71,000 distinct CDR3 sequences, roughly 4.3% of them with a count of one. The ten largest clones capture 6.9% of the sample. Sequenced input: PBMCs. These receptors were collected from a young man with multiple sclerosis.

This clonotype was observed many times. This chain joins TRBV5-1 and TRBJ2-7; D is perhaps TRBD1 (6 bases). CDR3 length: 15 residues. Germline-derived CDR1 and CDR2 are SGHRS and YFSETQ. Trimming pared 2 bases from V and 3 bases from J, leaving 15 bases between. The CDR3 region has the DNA TGCGCCAGCAGCTTCAGGGGCGGGTTCCACTACGAGCAGTACTTC. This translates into CASSFRGGFHYEQYF.

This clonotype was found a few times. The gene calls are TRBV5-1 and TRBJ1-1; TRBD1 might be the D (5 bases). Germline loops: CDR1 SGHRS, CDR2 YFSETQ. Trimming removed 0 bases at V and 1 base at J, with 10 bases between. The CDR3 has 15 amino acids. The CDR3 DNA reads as TGCGCCAGCAGCTTGGTTTCGGGGGGGAACACTGAAGCTTTCTTT. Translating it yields CASSLVSGGNTEAFF.

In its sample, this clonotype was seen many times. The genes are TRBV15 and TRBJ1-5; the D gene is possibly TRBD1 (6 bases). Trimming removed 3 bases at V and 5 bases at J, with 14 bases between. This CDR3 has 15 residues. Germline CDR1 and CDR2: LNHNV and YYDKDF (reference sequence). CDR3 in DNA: TGTGCCACCAGCAGGGGAGGACAGTATCATCAGCCCCAGCATTTT. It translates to CATSRGGQYHQPQHF. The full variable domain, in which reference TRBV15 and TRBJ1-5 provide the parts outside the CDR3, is DAMVIQNPRYQVTQFGKPVTLSCSQTLNHNVMYWYQQKSSQAPKLLFHYYDKDFNNEADTPDNFQSRRPNTSFCFLDIRSPGLGDTAMYLCATSRGGQYHQPQHFGDGTRLSIL.

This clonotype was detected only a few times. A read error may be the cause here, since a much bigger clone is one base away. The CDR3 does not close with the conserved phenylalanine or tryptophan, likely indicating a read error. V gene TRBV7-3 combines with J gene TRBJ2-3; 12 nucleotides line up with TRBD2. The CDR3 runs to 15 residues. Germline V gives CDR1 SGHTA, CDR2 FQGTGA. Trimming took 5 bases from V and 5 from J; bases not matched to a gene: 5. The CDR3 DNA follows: TGTGCCAGCAGCCCCACTAGCGGGGGGCTAGATACGCAGTATATT. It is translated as CASSPTSGGLDTQYI.

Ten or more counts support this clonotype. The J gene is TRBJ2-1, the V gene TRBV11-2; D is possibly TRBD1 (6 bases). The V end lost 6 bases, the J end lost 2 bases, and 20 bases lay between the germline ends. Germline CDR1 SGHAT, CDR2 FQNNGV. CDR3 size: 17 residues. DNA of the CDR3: TGTGCCAGCAGTCCTTTAGTAGGACAGAGAACCTACAATGAGCAGTTCTTC. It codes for CASSPLVGQRTYNEQFF. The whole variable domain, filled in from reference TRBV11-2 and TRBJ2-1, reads EAGVAQSPRYKIIEKRQSVAFWCNPISGHATLYWYQQILGQGPKLLIQFQNNGVVDDSQLPKDRFSAERLKGVDSTLKIQPAKLEDSAVYLCASSPLVGQRTYNEQFFGPGTRLTVL.

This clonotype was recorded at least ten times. The CDR3, as DNA: TGTGCCACCAGCAACAGAGCAGGGGGAACTGAAGCTTTCTTT. It codes for CATSNRAGGTEAFF. V is TRBV15 and J is TRBJ1-1, with TRBD1 identical over 7 bases. This CDR3 is built from 14 residues. The germline V gene encodes CDR1 LNHNV and CDR2 YYDKDF (reference sequence). The V segment lost 4 bases and the J segment 5 bases; nucleotides outside the gene matches: 7.

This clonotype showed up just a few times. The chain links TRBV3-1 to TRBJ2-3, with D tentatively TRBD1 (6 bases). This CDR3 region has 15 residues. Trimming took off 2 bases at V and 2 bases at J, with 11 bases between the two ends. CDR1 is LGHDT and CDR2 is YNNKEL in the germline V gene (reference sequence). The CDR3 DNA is TGTGCCAGCAGCCAATCAGGGGTTTTCACAGATACGCAGTATTTT. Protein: CASSQSGVFTDTQYF.

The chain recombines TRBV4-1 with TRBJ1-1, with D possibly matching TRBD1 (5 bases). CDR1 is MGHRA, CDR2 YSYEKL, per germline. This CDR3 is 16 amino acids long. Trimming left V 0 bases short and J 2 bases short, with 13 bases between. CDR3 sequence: CASSQEGETANTEAFF. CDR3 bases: TGCGCCAGCAGCCAAGAAGGTGAGACAGCTAACACTGAAGCTTTCTTT.

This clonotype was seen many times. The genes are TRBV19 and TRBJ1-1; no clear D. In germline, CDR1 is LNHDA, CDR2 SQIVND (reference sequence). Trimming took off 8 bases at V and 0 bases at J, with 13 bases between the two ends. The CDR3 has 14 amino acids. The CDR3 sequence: CASLRVGMNTEAFF. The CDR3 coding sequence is TGTGCCAGTTTAAGGGTCGGGATGAACACTGAAGCTTTCTTT.

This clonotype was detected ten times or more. CDR3 loop: CASSRGTANFMNTEAFF. DNA for the CDR3: TGTGCCAGCAGCCGAGGGACAGCTAATTTCATGAACACTGAAGCTTTCTTT. The chain is built from TRBV7-9 and TRBJ1-1, with 7 bases aligning to TRBD1. The V gene end was trimmed by 5 bases and the J gene end by 0 bases; junction bases not matched to a gene: 12. Germline V CDR1 and CDR2: SEHNR, FQNEAQ (reference sequence). The CDR3 length is 17 residues.